This note documents a single T cell receptor (beta chain) sequence. This record belongs to a study of response to subunit inactivated influenza vaccine. Germline CDR1 SNHLY, CDR2 FYNNEI. Unmatched junction bases numbered 4, after V lost 4 bases and J lost 2 bases. The CDR3 is 15 residues long. Via MiXCR, TCRdb re-called the RT-PCR reads, giving one row per CDR3 protein. The sample has roughly 650,000 distinct CDR3 sequences, approximately 14% seen once; the top ten hold roughly 10%. The rearrangement uses TRBV2 and TRBJ2-1; 8 bases are shared with TRBD2. The source is a man over 45 who received an inactivated influenza vaccine. The sample consisted of PBMCs from blood, taken 11 to 12 days after vaccination. CDR3 in amino acids: CASSVLSGTYNEQFF. The CDR3 coding sequence is TGTGCCAGCAGTGTACTTAGCGGGACCTACAATGAGCAGTTCTTC.